Reported below is one T cell receptor beta chain. The antigen is not known. This specimen comes from a study of cytomegalovirus exposure and HLA in healthy donors. Regarding the study as a whole: Later, an analysis showed that TCR beta chains associated with HLA were more clonally expanded than others that were equally common. It was taken for granted in presence/absence analyses that sequencing depth across donors was roughly uniform. According to an earlier analysis, most TCR beta V segments yielded productive rearrangements about 90% or about 30% of the time.

CDR3 length equals 16 residues. From germline, CDR1 is GTSNPN and CDR2 SVGIG (reference sequence). The ends were cut back, 2 bases at V and 4 bases at J, with 20 bases in the middle. Primers included in the PCR were 60 Vbeta and 13 Jbeta primers. Assay: immunoSEQ multiplex PCR; the TCRdb copy retains only in-frame clones and omits some. Among more than 150,000 clones listed, roughly 80% were seen once. The source material was PBMCs. The rearrangement links TRBV30 to TRBJ1-1; D may be TRBD1 (6 bases). This TCR was recovered from a girl under 18 in good health and CMV-seropositive. CDR3 amino acids: CAWSPGGGRRGTEAFF. The CDR3 DNA reads TGTGCCTGGAGTCCAGGCGGGGGCCGAAGGGGCACTGAAGCTTTCTTT.